The clone carrying this T cell receptor (beta chain) was recorded many times. After removal of 0 bases from V and 4 bases from J, the junction contained 7 bases not matched to a gene. Germline V gene sequence: CDR1 SEHNR, CDR2 FQNEAQ (reference sequence). The CDR3 sequence is 16 residues long. The record originates from a study of early T cells in non-severe SARS-CoV-2 infection. Study at large: Sequencing targeted bulk RNA from unsorted whole blood, leaving chains unpaired.

Individual cDNA molecules carried attached unique molecular identifiers. TCRdb re-derived calls from the 5' RACE reads in MiXCR, one entry per CDR3 protein. The sample has more than 20,000 distinct CDR3 sequences; roughly 3.5% are singletons. The origin of this receptor is an adult who was a healthcare worker with PCR-confirmed SARS-CoV-2 infection or an uninfected control (not recorded which). This chain links TRBV7-9 with TRBJ2-7; TRBD1 matches 9 bases. The sample was whole blood. Here the CDR3 reads CASSLAGTGKRYEQYF. The CDR3 DNA reads TGTGCCAGCAGCTTAGCGGGGACAGGGAAAAGGTACGAGCAGTACTTC.